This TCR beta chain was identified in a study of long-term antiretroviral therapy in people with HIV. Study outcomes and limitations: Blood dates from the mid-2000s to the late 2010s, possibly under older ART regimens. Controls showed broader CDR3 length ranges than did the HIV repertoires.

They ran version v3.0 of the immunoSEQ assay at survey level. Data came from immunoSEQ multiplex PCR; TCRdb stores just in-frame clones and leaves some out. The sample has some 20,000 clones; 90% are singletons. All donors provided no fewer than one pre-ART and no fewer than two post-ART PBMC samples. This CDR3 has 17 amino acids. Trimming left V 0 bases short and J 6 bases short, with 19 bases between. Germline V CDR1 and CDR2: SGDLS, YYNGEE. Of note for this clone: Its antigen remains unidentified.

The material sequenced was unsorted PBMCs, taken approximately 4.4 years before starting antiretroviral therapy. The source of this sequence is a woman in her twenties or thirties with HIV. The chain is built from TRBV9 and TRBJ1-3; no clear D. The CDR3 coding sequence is TGTGCCAGCAGCGTAGCTACCGGGGAAGTAGGCGAAAACACCATATATTTT. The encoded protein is CASSVATGEVGENTIYF.